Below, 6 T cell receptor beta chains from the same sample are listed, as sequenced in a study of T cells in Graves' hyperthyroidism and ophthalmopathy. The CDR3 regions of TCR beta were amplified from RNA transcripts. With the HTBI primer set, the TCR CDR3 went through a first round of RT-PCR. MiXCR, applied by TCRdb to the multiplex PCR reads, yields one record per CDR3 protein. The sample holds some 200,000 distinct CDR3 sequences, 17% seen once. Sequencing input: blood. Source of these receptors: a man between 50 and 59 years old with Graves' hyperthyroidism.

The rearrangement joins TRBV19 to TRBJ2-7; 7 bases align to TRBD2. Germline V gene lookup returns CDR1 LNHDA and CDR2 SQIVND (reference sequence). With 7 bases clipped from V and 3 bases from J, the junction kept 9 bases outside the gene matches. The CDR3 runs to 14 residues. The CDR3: CASKGFAGDYEQYF. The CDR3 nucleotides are TGTGCCAGTAAAGGGTTTGCGGGAGACTACGAGCAGTACTTC. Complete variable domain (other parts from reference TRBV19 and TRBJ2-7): DGGITQSPKYLFRKEGQNVTLSCEQNLNHDAMYWYRQDPGQGLRLIYYSQIVNDFQKGDIAEGYSVSREKKESFPLTVTSAQKNPTAFYLCASKGFAGDYEQYFGPGTRLTVT.

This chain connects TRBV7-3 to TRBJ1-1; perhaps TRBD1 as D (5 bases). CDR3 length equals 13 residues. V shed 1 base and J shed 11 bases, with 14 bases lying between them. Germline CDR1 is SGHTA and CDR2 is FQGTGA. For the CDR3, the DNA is TGTGCCAGCAGCTTAATGGGGGGGGGGTCTGCTTTCTTT. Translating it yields CASSLMGGGSAFF.

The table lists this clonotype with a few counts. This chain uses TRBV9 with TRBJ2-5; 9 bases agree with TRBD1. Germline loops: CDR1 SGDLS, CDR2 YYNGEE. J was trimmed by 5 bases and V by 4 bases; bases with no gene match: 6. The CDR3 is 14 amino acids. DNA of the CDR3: TGTGCCAGCAGCCGGGACAGGGCACGGGAGACCCAGTACTTC. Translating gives CASSRDRARETQYF.

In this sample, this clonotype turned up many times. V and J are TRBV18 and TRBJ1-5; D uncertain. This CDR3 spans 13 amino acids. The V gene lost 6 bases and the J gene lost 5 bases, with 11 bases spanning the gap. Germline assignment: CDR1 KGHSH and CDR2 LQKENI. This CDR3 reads CASSMDVDQPQHF. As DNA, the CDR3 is TGTGCCAGCTCCATGGACGTAGATCAGCCCCAGCATTTT.

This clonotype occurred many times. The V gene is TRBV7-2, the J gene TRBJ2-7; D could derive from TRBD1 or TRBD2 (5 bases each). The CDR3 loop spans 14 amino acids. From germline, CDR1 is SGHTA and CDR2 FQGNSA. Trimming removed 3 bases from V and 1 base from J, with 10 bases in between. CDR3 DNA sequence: TGTGCCAGCAGCTTCGGGACGGCATCCTACGAGCAGTACTTC. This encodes CASSFGTASYEQYF. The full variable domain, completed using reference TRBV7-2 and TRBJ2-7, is GAGVSQSPSNKVTEKGKDVELRCDPISGHTALYWYRQSLGQGLEFLIYFQGNSAPDKSGLPSDRFSAERTGGSVSTLTIQRTQQEDSAVYLCASSFGTASYEQYFGPGTRLTVT.

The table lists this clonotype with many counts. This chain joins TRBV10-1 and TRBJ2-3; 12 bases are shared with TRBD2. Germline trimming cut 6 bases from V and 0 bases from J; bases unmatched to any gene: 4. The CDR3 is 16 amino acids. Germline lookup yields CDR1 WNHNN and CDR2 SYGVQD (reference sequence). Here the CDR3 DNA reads TGCGCCAGCAGGTTCGGACTAGCGGGAAGCACAGATACGCAGTATTTT. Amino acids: CASRFGLAGSTDTQYF.